This record looks at one TCR beta chain sequence and its context. The data are from a study of patients and donors after allogeneic stem cell transplantation. V was cut by 6 bases and J by 4 bases, with 20 bases left in between. The V gene's germline CDR1 is SGHRS and CDR2 YFSETQ. The CDR3 consists of 16 residues. TCRdb ran MiXCR on the RT-PCR reads and lists one entry per CDR3 protein. The sample shows 900,000 to 1,000,000 distinct CDR3 sequences, under 20% of them seen only once. The sequencing sample was made of blood, either unsorted or a sorted T cell fraction (not recorded which). The chain combines TRBV5-1 with TRBJ2-1; D is undetermined. The TCR originated in a human donor who was either an allogeneic HSCT recipient or a stem cell or donor lymphocyte infusion donor (not recorded which). It is not recorded whose cells these are; they may come from a transplant donor. This CDR3 is CASTHTQNPRYNEQFF. The CDR3 DNA sequence: TGCGCCAGCACCCACACCCAGAATCCCCGGTACAATGAGCAGTTCTTC.